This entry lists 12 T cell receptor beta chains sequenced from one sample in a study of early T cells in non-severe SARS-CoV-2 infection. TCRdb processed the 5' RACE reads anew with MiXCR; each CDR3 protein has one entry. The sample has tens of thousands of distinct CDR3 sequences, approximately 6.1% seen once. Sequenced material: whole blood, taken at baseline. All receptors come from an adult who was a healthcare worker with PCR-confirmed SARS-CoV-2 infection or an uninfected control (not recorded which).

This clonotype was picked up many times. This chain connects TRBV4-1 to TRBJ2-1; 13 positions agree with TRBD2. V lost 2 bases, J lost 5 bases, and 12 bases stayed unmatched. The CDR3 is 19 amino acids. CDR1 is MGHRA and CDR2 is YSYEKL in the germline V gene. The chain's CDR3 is CASSQPEGLAGRENNEQFF. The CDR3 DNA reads TGCGCCAGCAGCCAACCTGAGGGACTAGCGGGACGAGAGAACAATGAGCAGTTCTTC.

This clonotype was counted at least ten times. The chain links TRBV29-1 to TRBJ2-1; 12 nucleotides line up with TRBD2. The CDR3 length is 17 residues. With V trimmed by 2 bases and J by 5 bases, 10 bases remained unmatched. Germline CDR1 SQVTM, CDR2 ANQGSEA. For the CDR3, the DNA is TGCAGCGTTGAATCCCGGCGGACTAGCGGGATCCACAATGAGCAGTTCTTC. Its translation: CSVESRRTSGIHNEQFF.

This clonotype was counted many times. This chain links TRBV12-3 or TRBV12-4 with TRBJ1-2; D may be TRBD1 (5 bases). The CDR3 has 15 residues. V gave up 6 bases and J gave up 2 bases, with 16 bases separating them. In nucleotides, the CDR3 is TGTGCCAGCAGATCTGGAAGGGAGGGGAACTATGGCTACACCTTC. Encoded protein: CASRSGREGNYGYTF.

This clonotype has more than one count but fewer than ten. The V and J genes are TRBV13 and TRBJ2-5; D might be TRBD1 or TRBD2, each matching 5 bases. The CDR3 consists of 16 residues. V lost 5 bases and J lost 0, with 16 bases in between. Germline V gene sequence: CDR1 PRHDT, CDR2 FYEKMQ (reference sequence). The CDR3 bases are TGTGCCAGCAGCCTAGACCTGGGACGGAACCAAGAGACCCAGTACTTC. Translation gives CASSLDLGRNQETQYF.

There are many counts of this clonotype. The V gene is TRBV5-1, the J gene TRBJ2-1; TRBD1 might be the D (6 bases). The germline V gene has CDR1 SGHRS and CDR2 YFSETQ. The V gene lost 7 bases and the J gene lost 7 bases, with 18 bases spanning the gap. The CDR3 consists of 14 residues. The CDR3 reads CASARTGPENEQFF. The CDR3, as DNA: TGCGCCAGCGCCAGAACAGGGCCGGAAAATGAGCAGTTCTTC.

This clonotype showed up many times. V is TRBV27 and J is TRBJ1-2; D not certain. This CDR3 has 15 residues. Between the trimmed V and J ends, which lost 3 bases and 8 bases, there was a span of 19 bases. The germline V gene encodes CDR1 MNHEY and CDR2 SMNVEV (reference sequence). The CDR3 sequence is CASSFSGPIYLGYTF. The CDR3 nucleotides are TGTGCCAGCAGTTTTTCCGGGCCGATCTACCTCGGCTACACCTTC.

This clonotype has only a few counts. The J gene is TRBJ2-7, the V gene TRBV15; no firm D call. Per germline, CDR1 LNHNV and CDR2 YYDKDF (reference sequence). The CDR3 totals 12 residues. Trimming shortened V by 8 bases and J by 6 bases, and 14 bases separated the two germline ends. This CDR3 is CATGLGLGEQYF. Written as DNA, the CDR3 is TGTGCCACCGGGCTTGGTCTCGGCGAGCAGTACTTC.

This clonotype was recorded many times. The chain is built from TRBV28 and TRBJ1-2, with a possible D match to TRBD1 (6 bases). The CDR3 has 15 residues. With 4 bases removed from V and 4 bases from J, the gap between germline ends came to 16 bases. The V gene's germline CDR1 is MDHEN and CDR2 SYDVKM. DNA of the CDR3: TGTGCCAGCAGTTCGGGGGCTCCGATGAGCTATGGCTACACCTTC. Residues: CASSSGAPMSYGYTF.

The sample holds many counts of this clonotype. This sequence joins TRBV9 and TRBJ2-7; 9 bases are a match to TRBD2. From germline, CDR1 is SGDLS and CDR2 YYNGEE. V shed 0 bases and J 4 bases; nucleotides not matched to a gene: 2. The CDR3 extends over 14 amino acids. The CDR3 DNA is TGTGCCAGCAGCGTAGGTAGCGGGAGTTACGAGCAGTACTTC. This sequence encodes CASSVGSGSYEQYF.

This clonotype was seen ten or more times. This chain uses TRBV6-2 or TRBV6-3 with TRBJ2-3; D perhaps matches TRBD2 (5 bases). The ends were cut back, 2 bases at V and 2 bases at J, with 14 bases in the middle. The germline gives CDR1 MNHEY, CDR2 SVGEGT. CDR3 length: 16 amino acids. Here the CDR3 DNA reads TGTGCCAGCAGTTACGTATCGGGGATTGCCACAGATACGCAGTATTTT. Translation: CASSYVSGIATDTQYF.

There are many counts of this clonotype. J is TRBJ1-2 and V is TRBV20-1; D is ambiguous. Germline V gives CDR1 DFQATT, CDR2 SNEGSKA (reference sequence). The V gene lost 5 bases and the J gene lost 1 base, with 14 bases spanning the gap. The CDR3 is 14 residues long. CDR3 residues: CSAARQLLNYGYTF. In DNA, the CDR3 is TGCAGTGCTGCTCGACAATTACTTAACTATGGCTACACCTTC.

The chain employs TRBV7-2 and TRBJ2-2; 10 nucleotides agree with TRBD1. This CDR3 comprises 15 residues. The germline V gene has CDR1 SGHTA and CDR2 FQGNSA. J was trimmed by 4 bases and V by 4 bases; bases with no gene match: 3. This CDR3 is CASSYRQGATGELFF. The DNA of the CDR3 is TGTGCCAGCAGCTACCGACAGGGGGCCACCGGGGAGCTGTTTTTT.